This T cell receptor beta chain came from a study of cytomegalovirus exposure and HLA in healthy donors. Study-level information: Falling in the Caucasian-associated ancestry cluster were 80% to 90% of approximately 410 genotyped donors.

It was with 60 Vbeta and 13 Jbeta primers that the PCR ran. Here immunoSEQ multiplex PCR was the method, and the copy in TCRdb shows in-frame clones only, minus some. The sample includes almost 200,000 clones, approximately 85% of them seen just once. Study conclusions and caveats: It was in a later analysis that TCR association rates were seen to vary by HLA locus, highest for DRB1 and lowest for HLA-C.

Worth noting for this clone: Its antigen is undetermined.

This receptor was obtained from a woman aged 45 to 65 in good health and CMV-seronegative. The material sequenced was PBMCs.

In nucleotides, the CDR3 is TGTGCCAGCAGCTTAGCCCCGAAACAGGGGGCTGGGGCCAACGTCCTGACTTTC. Amino acid sequence: CASSLAPKQGAGANVLTF. This chain links TRBV7-6 with TRBJ2-6; 8 bases map to TRBD1. This CDR3 spans 18 amino acids. Trimming removed 0 bases from V and 2 bases from J; junction bases left unmatched: 6. Germline assignment: CDR1 SGHVS and CDR2 FNYEAQ.